The 14 T cell receptor beta chains in this list originate from one sample, sequenced in a study of CD8 T cells in Susac syndrome. Random hexamers were used to reverse transcribe an amount of about 0.45 to 1 ug RNA. TCRdb independently ran MiXCR on the immunoSEQ multiplex PCR reads; one entry per CDR3 protein. The sample lists just over 150,000 distinct CDR3 sequences; roughly 95% were seen once. The source material was CD4+ T cells from PBMCs. Receptor source: a human donor with Susac syndrome.

This chain uses TRBV29-1 with TRBJ2-2; 9 bases match TRBD2. This CDR3 is built from 14 residues. Germline V gene sequence: CDR1 SQVTM, CDR2 ANQGSEA. V lost 5 bases, J lost 1 base, and 2 bases stayed unmatched. This CDR3 reads CSVLLAGNTGELFF. The CDR3 DNA reads TGCAGCGTTTTACTAGCGGGGAACACCGGGGAGCTGTTTTTT.

This chain links TRBV20-1 with TRBJ1-2; possible D gene TRBD1, 6 bases. This CDR3 comprises 11 residues. From germline, CDR1 is DFQATT and CDR2 SNEGSKA (reference sequence). V shed 3 bases and J shed 10 bases, with 12 bases lying between them. CDR3 residues: CSASRQGNYTF. The CDR3 DNA sequence: TGCAGTGCTAGTCGGCAGGGGAACTACACCTTC.

The genes are TRBV2 and TRBJ2-1; D ambiguous. Trimming left V 3 bases short and J 7 bases short, with 4 bases between. Per germline, CDR1 SNHLY and CDR2 FYNNEI. This CDR3 is built from 11 residues. CDR3 sequence reads: CASSERNEQFF. CDR3 DNA: TGTGCCAGCAGTGAGAGGAATGAGCAGTTCTTC.

This clonotype was counted a few times. The chain is built from TRBV14 and TRBJ2-7; 8 positions agree with TRBD2. The CDR3 has 13 residues. Germline V gene sequence: CDR1 SGHDN, CDR2 FVKESK. After removal of 4 bases from V and 4 bases from J, the junction contained 3 bases not matched to a gene. Here the CDR3 reads CASSPGRVYEQYF. The CDR3 bases are TGTGCCAGCAGCCCCGGGAGGGTTTACGAGCAGTACTTC.

This chain links TRBV4-3 with TRBJ2-2; a weak D match, TRBD2 (6 bases). V lost 0 bases to trimming and J lost 6 bases, with 8 bases between them. The germline CDR1 and CDR2 sequences are LGHNA and YSLEER. This CDR3 contains 14 residues. The CDR3 bases are TGCGCCAGCAGCCAAGATCCGGGGGCCGGGGAGCTGTTTTTT. This encodes CASSQDPGAGELFF.

This chain joins TRBV7-2 and TRBJ2-1, with D uncertain. The CDR3 sequence is 12 residues long. Germline values: CDR1 SGHTA, CDR2 FQGNSA. The V and J ends lost 2 bases and 10 bases respectively, with 9 bases between them. In DNA form, the CDR3 reads TGTGCCAGCAGCTTATCCAGCCGAGAGCAGTTCTTC. Protein sequence: CASSLSSREQFF.

J is TRBJ2-6 and V is TRBV7-2; tentatively, D is TRBD1 or TRBD2 (6 bases each). The germline V gene has CDR1 SGHTA and CDR2 FQGNSA. Trimming took off 7 bases at V and 2 bases at J, with 9 bases between the two ends. CDR3 length: 14 amino acids. The CDR3, as DNA: TGTGCCAGCACGAGGGGGGCTGGGGCCAACGTCCTGACTTTC. Translation: CASTRGAGANVLTF.

V usage is TRBV3-1 and J usage is TRBJ1-6; no firm D call. Germline CDR1 reads LGHDT; CDR2 reads YNNKEL (reference sequence). Trimming cost V 2 bases and J 3 bases, with 2 bases left between them. The length of the CDR3 is 13 residues. CDR3 residues: CASSQHYNSPLHF. The CDR3 nucleotides read TGTGCCAGCAGCCAACACTATAATTCACCCCTCCACTTT.

The rearrangement joins TRBV19 to TRBJ2-1; 10 bases fit TRBD2. Trimming at V came to 4 bases and at J to 3 bases, leaving 3 bases not matched to a gene. CDR3 length: 15 amino acids. CDR1 is LNHDA and CDR2 is SQIVND in the germline V gene (reference sequence). CDR3 protein: CASSKASGGYNEQFF. CDR3 DNA: TGTGCCAGTAGTAAAGCTAGCGGGGGCTACAATGAGCAGTTCTTC.

The rearrangement joins TRBV5-1 to TRBJ2-3, with 9 nucleotides matching TRBD2. The germline V gene encodes CDR1 SGHRS and CDR2 YFSETQ. CDR3 length: 16 amino acids. V gave up 3 bases and J gave up 6 bases; unmatched junction bases: 11. This CDR3 is CASSSWSLAGMDTQYF. The CDR3 coding sequence is TGCGCCAGCAGCTCGTGGAGTCTAGCGGGGATGGATACGCAGTATTTT.

In this sample, this clonotype turned up a few times. The chain couples TRBV6-5 to TRBJ1-1, with D unresolved. Germline CDR1 MNHEY, CDR2 SVGAGI. The V end lost 7 bases, the J end lost 3 bases, and 6 bases lay between the germline ends. The CDR3 extends over 11 amino acids. The DNA for the CDR3 is TGTGCCAGCACTCGGGACACTGAAGCTTTCTTT. Residues: CASTRDTEAFF.

The chain is built from TRBV2 and TRBJ1-2, with a tentative D call TRBD1 (5 bases). V was shortened by 3 bases and J by 8 bases, with 7 bases between the two germline ends. Germline values: CDR1 SNHLY, CDR2 FYNNEI. This CDR3 spans 11 amino acids. CDR3 in amino acids: CASSETEGYTF. In DNA, the CDR3 is TGTGCCAGCAGTGAGACAGAAGGCTACACCTTC.

The DNA of the CDR3 is TGTGCCAGCAGCCCGAGATCAGACGAGCAGTACTTC. It is translated as CASSPRSDEQYF. V and J are TRBV9 and TRBJ2-7, with D hard to call. Germline V gene lookup returns CDR1 SGDLS and CDR2 YYNGEE. The ends were cut back, 4 bases at V and 5 bases at J, with 10 bases in the middle. The CDR3 is made up of 12 amino acids.

The chain combines TRBV15 with TRBJ2-1, with 8 nucleotides matching TRBD1. This CDR3 contains 15 residues. The ends lost 5 bases at V and 0 bases at J; junction bases unmatched: 3. Looked up from germline, CDR1 is LNHNV and CDR2 is YYDKDF (reference sequence). CDR3 in amino acids: CATSSGQGSYNEQFF. The CDR3 DNA reads as TGTGCCACCAGCTCCGGACAGGGCTCCTACAATGAGCAGTTCTTC.